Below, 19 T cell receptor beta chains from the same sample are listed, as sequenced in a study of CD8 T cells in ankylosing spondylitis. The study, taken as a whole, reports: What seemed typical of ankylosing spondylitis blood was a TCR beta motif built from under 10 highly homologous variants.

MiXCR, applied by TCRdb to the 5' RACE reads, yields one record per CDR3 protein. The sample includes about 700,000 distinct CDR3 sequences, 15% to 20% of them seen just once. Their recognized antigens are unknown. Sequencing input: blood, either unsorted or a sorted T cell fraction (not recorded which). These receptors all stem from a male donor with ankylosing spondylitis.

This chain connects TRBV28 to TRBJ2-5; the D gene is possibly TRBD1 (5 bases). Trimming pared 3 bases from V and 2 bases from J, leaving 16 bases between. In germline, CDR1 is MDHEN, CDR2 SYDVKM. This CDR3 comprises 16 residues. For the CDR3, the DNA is TGTGCCAGCAGTTTGGCAGGGCCAACCCTTCAAGAGACCCAGTACTTC. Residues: CASSLAGPTLQETQYF.

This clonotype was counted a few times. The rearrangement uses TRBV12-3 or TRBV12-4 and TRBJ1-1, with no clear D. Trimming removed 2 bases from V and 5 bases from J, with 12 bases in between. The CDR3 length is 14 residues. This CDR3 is CASSLRAKRTEAFF. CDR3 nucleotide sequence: TGTGCCAGCAGTTTACGGGCCAAACGGACTGAAGCTTTCTTT.

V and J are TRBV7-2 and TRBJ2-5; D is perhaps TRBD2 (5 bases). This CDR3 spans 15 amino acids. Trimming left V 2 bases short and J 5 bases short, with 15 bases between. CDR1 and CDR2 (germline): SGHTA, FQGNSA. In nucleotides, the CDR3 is TGTGCCAGCAGCTTATTGGCTGTAACGGGGGAGACCCAGTACTTC. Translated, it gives CASSLLAVTGETQYF.

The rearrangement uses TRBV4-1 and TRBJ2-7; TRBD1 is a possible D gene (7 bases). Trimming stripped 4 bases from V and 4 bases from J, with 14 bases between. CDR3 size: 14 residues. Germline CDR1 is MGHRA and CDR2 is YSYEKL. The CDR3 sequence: CASSPDRDWYEQYF. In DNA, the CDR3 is TGCGCCAGCAGCCCCGACAGGGACTGGTACGAGCAGTACTTC.

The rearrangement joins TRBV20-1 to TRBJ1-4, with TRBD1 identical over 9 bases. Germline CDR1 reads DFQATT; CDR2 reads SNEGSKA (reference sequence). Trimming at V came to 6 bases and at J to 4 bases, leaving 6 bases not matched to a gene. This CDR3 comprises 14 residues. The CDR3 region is CSAQETGGNEKLFF. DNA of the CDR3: TGCAGTGCGCAGGAGACAGGGGGTAATGAAAAACTGTTTTTT.

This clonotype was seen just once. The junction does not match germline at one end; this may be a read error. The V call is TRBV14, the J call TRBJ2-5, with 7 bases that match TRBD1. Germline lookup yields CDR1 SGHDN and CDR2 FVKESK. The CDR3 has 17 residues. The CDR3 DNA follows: TGTGCCAACAGCCAAGGAGCCATCGACAGGGAGACAGAGACCCAGTACTTC. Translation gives CANSQGAIDRETETQYF.

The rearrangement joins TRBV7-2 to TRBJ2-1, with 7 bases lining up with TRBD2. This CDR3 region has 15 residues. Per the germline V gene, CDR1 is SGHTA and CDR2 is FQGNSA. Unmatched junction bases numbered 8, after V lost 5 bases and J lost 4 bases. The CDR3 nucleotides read TGTGCCAGCAGCCGGGGCGGGAGTCGGTACAATGAGCAGTTCTTC. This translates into CASSRGGSRYNEQFF.

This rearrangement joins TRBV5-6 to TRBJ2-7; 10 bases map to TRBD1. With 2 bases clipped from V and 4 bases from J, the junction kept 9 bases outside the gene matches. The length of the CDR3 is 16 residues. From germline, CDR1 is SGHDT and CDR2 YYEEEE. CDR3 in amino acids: CASSLGSGTGVYEQYF. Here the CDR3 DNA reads TGTGCCAGCAGCTTAGGATCCGGGACAGGGGTATACGAGCAGTACTTC.

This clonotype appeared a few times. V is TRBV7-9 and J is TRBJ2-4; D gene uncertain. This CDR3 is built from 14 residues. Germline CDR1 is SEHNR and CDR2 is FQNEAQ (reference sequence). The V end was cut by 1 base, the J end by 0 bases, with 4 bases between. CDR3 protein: CASSLEVAKNIQYF. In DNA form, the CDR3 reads TGTGCCAGCAGCTTAGAAGTAGCCAAAAACATTCAGTACTTC. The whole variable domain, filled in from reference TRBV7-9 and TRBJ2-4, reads DTGVSQNPRHKITKRGQNVTFRCDPISEHNRLYWYRQTLGQGPEFLTYFQNEAQLEKSRLLSDRFSAERPKGSFSTLEIQRTEQGDSAMYLCASSLEVAKNIQYFGAGTRLSVL.

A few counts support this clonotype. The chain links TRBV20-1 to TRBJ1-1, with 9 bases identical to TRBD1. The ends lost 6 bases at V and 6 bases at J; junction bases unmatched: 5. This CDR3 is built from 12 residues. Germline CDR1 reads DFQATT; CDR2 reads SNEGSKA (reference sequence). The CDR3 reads CSAPRTGAEAFF. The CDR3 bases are TGCAGTGCACCACGGACAGGGGCTGAAGCTTTCTTT.

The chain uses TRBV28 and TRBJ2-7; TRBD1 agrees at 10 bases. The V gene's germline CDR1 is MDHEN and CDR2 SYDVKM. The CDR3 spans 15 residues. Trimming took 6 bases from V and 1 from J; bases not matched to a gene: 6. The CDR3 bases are TGTGCCAGCAGAGCCGGGACAGGGGCATCCTACGAGCAGTACTTC. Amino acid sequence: CASRAGTGASYEQYF.

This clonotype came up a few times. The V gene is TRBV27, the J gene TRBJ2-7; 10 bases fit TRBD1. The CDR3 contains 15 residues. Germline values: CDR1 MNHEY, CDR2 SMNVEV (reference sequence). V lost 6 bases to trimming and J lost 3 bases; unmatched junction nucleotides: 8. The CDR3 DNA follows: TGTGCCAGCAGAATGACAGGGGGCTTCCTCTACGAGCAGTACTTC. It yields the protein CASRMTGGFLYEQYF.

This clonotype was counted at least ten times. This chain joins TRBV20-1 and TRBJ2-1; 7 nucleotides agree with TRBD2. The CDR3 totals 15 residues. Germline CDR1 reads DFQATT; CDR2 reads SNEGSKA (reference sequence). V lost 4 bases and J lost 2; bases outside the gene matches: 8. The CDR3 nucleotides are TGCAGTGCTAAGCTGGTGGGAGGGACCTACAATGAGCAGTTCTTC. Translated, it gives CSAKLVGGTYNEQFF.

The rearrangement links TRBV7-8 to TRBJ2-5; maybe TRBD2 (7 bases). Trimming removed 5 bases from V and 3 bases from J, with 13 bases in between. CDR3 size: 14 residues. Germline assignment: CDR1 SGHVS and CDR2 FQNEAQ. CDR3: CASSNRGAKETQYF. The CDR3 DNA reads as TGTGCCAGCAGCAACCGGGGGGCCAAAGAGACCCAGTACTTC.

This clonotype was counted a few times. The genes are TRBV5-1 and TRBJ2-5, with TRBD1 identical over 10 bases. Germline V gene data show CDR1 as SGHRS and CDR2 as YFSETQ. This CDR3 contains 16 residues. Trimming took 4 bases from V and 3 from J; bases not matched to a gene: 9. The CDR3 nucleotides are TGCGCCAGCAGCCTCTACGGGACAGGGGCCGAAGAGACCCAGTACTTC. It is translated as CASSLYGTGAEETQYF. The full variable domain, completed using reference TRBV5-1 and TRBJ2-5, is KAGVTQTPRYLIKTRGQQVTLSCSPISGHRSVSWYQQTPGQGLQFLFEYFSETQRNKGNFPGRFSGRQFSNSRSEMNVSTLELGDSALYLCASSLYGTGAEETQYFGPGTRLLVL.

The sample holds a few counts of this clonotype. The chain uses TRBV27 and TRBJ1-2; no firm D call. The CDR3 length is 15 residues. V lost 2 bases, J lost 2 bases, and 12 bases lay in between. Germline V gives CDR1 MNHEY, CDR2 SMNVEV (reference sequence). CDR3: CASSLRAGANYGYTF. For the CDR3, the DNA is TGTGCCAGCAGTTTAAGAGCAGGAGCCAACTATGGCTACACCTTC.

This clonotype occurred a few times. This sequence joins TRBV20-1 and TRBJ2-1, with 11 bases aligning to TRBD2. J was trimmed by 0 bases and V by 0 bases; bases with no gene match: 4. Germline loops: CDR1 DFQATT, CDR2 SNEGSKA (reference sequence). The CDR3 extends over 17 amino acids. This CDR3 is CSARDTSGGNSYNEQFF. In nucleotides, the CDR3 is TGCAGTGCTAGAGACACTAGCGGGGGCAACTCCTACAATGAGCAGTTCTTC.

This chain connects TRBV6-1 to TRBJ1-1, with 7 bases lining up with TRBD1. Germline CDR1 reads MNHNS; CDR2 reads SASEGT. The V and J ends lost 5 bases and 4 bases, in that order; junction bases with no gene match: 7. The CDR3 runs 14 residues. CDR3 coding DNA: TGTGCCAGCAGTCGAAACAGGGGAGGCACTGAAGCTTTCTTT. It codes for CASSRNRGGTEAFF.

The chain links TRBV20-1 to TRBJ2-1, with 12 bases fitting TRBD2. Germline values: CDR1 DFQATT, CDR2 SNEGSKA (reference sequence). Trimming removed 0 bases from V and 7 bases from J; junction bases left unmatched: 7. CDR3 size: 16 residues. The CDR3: CSAREKWTSGENEQFF. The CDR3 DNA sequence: TGCAGTGCTAGAGAGAAGTGGACTAGCGGGGAGAATGAGCAGTTCTTC.